The entry that follows covers one T cell receptor beta chain sequence. Authors' processing steps: For nucleated cells, counts were estimated from reference gene primer amplification. Here immunoSEQ multiplex PCR was the method, and the copy in TCRdb shows in-frame clones only, minus some. V and J calls and clone size come straight from that table; D and trimming were deduced from the DNA. Counted here are a few hundred thousand clones, about 83% occurring once; the ten biggest clones make up 6.2%. The sample belongs to a study of blood T cell repertoires in COVID-19. The wider study: Both acute and convalescent COVID-19 samples were obtained from the United States, Italy and Spain. Sample material is recorded as cDNA or gDNA derived from T cells, B-cell-depleted T cells, or PBMCs.

CDR1 is MNHNY and CDR2 is SVGAGI in the germline V gene (reference sequence). Trimming stripped 9 bases from V and 4 bases from J, with 15 bases between. This CDR3 spans 13 amino acids. The origin of this receptor is a man between 60 and 75 years old who had recovered from COVID-19. The sequenced sample was peripheral blood. V gene TRBV6-6 combines with J gene TRBJ1-2, with D uncertain. CDR3 bases: TGTGCCAGTCGAGAGACTGATCGCTATGGCTACACCTTC. As protein: CASRETDRYGYTF.